Below, one TCR beta chain is given with its context. Only in-frame clones appear in the TCRdb table, and some are missing; sequencing was by immunoSEQ multiplex PCR. The data contain about 74,000 clones, around 80% of them singletons. The data are from a study of blood T cell repertoires in COVID-19. The CDR3 sequence is 12 residues long. Per germline, CDR1 SNHLY and CDR2 FYNNEI. Trimming cost V 6 bases and J 3 bases, with 9 bases left between them. Material for sequencing was peripheral blood. The chain carries TRBV2 and TRBJ2-7; no clear D gene. This sequence was found in a human donor in a cohort sampled during active COVID-19. Here the CDR3 DNA reads TGTGCCAGCAGGCGTCTCGGCTACGAGCAGTACTTC. This codes for CASRRLGYEQYF.